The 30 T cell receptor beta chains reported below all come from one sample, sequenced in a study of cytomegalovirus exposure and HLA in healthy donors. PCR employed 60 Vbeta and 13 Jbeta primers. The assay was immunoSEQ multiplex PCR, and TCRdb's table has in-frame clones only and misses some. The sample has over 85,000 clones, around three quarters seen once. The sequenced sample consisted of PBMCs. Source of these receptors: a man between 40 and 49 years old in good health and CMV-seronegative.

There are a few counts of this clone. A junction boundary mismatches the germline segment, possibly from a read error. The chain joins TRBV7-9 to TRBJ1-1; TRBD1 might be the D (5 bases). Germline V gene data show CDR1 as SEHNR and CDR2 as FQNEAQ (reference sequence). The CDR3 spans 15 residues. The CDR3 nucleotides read TGTTCCAGCAGCTTATTGGCAGGGCGGAACACTGAAGCTTTCTTT. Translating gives CSSSLLAGRNTEAFF.

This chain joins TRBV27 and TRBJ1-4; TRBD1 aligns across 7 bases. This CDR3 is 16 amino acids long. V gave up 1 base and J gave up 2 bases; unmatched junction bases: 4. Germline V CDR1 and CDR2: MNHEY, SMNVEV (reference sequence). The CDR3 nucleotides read TGTGCCAGCAGTTTATGGACAGGTGGGACTAATGAAAAACTGTTTTTT. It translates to CASSLWTGGTNEKLFF.

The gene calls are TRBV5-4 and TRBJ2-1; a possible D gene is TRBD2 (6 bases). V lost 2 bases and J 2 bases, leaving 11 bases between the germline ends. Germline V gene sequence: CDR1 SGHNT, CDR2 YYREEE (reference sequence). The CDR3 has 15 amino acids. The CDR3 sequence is CASSLREDPYNEQFF. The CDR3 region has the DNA TGTGCCAGCAGCTTAAGGGAGGATCCCTACAATGAGCAGTTCTTC.

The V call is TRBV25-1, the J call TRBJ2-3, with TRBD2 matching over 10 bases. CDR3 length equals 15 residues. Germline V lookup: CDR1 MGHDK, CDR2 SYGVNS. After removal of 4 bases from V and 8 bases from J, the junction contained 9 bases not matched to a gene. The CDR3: CASSGLGTSESTQYF. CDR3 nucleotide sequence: TGTGCCAGCAGTGGTCTCGGGACTAGCGAGAGTACGCAGTATTTT.

Here the CDR3 reads CASSLLGQGETQYF. DNA of the CDR3: TGTGCCAGCAGTTTACTGGGGCAGGGAGAGACCCAGTACTTC. The chain recombines TRBV27 with TRBJ2-5; D is perhaps TRBD1 (5 bases). The CDR3 is 14 amino acids. Looked up from germline, CDR1 is MNHEY and CDR2 is SMNVEV (reference sequence). Trimming took off 2 bases at V and 4 bases at J, with 11 bases between the two ends.

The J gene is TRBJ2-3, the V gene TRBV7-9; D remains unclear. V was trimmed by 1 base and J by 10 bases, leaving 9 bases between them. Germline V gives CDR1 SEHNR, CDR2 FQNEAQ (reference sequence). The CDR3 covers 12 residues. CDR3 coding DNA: TGTGCCAGCAGCTTAGACTCGCTTGCGCAGTATTTT. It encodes CASSLDSLAQYF.

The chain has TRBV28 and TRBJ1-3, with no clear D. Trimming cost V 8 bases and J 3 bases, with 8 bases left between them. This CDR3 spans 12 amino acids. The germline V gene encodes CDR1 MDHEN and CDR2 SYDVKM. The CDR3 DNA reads TGTGCCAGCGGGGAGGGTGGAAACACCATATATTTT. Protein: CASGEGGNTIYF.

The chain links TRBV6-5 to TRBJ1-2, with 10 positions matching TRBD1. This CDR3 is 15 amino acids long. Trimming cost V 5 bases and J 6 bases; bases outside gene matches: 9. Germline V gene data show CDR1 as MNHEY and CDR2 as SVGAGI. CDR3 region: CASSPRQGAGDGYTF. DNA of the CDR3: TGTGCCAGCAGTCCCCGACAGGGGGCAGGGGATGGCTACACCTTC.

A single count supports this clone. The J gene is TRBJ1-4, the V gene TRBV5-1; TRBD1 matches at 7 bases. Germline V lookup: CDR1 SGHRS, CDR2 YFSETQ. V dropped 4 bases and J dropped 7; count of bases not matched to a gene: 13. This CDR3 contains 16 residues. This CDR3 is CASSREPQGRGEKLFF. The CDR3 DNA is TGCGCCAGCAGCCGAGAACCACAGGGGAGAGGTGAAAAACTGTTTTTT.

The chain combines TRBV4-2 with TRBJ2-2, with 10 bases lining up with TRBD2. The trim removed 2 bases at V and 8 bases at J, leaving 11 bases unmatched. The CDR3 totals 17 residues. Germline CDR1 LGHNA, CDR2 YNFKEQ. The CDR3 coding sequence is TGTGCCAGCAGCCAATCCGCAAGCGGGGGGGCCGCAGGGGAGCTGTTTTTT. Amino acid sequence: CASSQSASGGAAGELFF.

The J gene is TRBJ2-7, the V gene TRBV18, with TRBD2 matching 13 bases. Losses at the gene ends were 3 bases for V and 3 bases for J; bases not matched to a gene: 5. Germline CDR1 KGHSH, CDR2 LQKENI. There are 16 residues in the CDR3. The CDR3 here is CASSPPGLAGIYEQYF. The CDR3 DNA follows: TGTGCCAGCTCACCTCCGGGACTAGCGGGGATCTACGAGCAGTACTTC.

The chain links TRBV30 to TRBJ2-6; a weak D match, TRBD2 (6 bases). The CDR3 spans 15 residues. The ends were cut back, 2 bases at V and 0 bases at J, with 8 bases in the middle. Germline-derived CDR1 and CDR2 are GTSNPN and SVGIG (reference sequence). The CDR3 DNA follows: TGTGCCTGGAGTTTCGGGAGCTCTGGGGCCAACGTCCTGACTTTC. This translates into CAWSFGSSGANVLTF. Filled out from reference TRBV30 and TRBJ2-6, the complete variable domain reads SQTIHQWPATLVQPVGSPLSLECTVEGTSNPNLYWYRQAAGRGLQLLFYSVGIGQISSEVPQNLSASRPQDRQFILSSKKLLLSDSGFYLCAWSFGSSGANVLTFGAGSRLTVL.

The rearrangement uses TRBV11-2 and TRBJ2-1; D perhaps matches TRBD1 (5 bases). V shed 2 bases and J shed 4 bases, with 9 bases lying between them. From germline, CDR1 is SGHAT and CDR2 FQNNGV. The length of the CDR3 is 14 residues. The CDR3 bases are TGTGCCAGCAGCTTACTGGACACTTACAATGAGCAGTTCTTC. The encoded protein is CASSLLDTYNEQFF. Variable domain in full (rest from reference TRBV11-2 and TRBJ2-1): EAGVAQSPRYKIIEKRQSVAFWCNPISGHATLYWYQQILGQGPKLLIQFQNNGVVDDSQLPKDRFSAERLKGVDSTLKIQPAKLEDSAVYLCASSLLDTYNEQFFGPGTRLTVL.

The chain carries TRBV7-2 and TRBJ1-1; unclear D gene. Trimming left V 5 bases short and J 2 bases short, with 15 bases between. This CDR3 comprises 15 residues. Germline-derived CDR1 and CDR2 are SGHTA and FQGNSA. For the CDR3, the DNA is TGTGCCAGCAGCCCAATCCAGTTGCCAAACACTGAAGCTTTCTTT. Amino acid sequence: CASSPIQLPNTEAFF.

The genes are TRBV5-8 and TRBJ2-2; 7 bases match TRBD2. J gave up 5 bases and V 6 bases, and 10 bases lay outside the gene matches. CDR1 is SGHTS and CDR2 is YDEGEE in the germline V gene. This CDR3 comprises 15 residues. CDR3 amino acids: CASNPSAGFTGELFF. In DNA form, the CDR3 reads TGTGCCAGCAACCCATCAGCGGGATTTACCGGGGAGCTGTTTTTT.

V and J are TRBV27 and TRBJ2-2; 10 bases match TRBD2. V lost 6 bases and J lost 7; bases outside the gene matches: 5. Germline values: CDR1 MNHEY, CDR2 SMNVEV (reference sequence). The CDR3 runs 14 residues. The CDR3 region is CASRLAGYDGELFF. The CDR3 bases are TGTGCCAGCAGACTAGCGGGATATGACGGGGAGCTGTTTTTT.

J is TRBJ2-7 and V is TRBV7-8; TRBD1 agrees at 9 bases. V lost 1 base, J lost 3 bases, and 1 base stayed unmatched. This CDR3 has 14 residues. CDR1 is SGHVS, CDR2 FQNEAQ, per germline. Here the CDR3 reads CASSLEGQGYEQYF. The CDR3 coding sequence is TGTGCCAGCAGCTTAGAGGGACAGGGCTACGAGCAGTACTTC.

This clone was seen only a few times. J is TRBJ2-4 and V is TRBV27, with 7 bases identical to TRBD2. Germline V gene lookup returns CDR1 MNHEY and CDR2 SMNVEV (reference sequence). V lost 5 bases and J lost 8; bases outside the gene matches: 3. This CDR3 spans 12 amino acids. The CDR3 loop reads CASSPSGDIQYF. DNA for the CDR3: TGTGCCAGCAGTCCCAGCGGGGACATTCAGTACTTC.

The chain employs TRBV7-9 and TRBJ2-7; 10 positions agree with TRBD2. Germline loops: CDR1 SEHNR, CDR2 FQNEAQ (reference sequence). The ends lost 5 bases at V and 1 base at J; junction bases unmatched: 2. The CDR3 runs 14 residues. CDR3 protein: CASSASGGSYEQYF. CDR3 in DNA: TGTGCCAGCAGCGCTAGCGGGGGTTCCTACGAGCAGTACTTC.

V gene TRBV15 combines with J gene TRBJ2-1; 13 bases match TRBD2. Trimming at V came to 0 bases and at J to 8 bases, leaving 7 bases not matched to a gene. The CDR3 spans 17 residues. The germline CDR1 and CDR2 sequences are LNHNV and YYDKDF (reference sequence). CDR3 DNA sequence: TGTGCCACCAGCAGAGAGCTAATGGGACTAGCGGGGTATGAGCAGTTCTTC. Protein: CATSRELMGLAGYEQFF.

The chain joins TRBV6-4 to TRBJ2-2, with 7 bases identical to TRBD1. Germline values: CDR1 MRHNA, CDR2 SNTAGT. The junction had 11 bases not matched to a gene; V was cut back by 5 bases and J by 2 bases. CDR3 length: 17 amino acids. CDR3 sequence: CASSPETGTDNTGELFF. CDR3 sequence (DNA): TGTGCCAGCAGTCCCGAGACCGGGACAGATAACACCGGGGAGCTGTTTTTT.

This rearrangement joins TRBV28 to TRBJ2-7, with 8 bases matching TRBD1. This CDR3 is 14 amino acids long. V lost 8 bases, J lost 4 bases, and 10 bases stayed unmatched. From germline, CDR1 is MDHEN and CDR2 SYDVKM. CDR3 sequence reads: CASYDRGGGYEQYF. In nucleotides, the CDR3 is TGTGCCAGCTATGACAGGGGAGGTGGTTACGAGCAGTACTTC.

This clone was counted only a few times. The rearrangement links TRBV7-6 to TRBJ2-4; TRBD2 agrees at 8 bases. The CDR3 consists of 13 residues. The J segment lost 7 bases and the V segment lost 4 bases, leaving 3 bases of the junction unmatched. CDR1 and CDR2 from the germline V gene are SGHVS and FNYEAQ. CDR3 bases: TGTGCCAGCAGCTCCGGGACTAGGAACATTCAGTACTTC. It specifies CASSSGTRNIQYF.

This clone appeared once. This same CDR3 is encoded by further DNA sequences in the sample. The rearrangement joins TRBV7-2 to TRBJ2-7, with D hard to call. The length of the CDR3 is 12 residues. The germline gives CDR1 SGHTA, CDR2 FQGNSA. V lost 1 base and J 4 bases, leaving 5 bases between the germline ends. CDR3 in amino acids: CASSLVGYEQYF. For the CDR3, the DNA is TGTGCCAGCAGCTTAGTCGGGTACGAGCAGTACTTC.

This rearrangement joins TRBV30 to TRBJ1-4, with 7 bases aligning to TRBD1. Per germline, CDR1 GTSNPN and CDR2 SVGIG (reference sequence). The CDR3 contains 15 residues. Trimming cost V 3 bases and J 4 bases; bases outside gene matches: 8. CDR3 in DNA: TGTGCCTGGAGCCCGGGGACAGCTAATAATGAAAAACTGTTTTTT. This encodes CAWSPGTANNEKLFF.

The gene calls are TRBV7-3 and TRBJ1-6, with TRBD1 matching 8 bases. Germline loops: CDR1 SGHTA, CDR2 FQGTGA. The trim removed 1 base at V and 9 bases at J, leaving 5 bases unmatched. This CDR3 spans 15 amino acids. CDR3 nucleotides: TGTGCCAGCAGCTTAAATCCAGGGGGCGGTTCACCCCTCCACTTT. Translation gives CASSLNPGGGSPLHF.

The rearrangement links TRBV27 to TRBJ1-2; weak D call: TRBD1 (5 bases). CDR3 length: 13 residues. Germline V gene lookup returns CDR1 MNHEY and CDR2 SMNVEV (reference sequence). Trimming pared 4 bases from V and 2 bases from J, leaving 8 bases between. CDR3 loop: CASSYRPNYGYTF. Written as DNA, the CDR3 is TGTGCCAGCAGTTACAGGCCCAACTATGGCTACACCTTC.

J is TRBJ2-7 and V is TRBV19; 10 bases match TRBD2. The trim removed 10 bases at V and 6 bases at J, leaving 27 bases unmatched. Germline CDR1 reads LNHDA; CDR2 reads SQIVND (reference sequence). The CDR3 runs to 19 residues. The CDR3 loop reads CATSPMGDRFTSGIFEQYF. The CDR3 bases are TGTGCCACCTCACCTATGGGTGACAGGTTCACTAGCGGGATATTCGAGCAGTACTTC.

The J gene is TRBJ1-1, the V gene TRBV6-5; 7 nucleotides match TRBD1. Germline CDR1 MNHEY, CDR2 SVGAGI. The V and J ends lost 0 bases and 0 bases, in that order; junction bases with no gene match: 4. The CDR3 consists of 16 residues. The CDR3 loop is CASSYSRGRLNTEAFF. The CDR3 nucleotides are TGTGCCAGCAGTTACTCGAGGGGGCGGTTGAACACTGAAGCTTTCTTT.

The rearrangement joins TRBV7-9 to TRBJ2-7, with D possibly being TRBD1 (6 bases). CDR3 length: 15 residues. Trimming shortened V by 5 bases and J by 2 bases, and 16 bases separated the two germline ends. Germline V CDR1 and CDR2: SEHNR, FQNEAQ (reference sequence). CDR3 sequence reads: CASSPAQGPPYEQYF. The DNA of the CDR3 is TGTGCCAGCAGCCCAGCCCAGGGGCCCCCCTACGAGCAGTACTTC. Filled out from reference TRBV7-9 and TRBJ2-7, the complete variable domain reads DTGVSQNPRHKITKRGQNVTFRCDPISEHNRLYWYRQTLGQGPEFLTYFQNEAQLEKSRLLSDRFSAERPKGSFSTLEIQRTEQGDSAMYLCASSPAQGPPYEQYFGPGTRLTVT.